Each of the 18 T cell receptor beta chains below was sequenced from the same sample in a study of blood T cell repertoires in COVID-19. TCRdb's copy holds only in-frame clones and misses some; the assay was immunoSEQ multiplex PCR. This table holds approximately 120,000 clones, about three quarters found once. Sequencing was performed on peripheral blood. The receptors originated from a human donor in a cohort sampled during active or convalescent COVID-19.

This chain uses TRBV7-2 with TRBJ2-7; maybe TRBD2 (5 bases). The germline V gene has CDR1 SGHTA and CDR2 FQGNSA. V gave up 4 bases and J gave up 3 bases, with 13 bases separating them. This CDR3 is built from 14 residues. The CDR3: CASSSPPDFYEQYF. CDR3 nucleotides: TGTGCCAGCAGCTCCCCTCCGGACTTCTACGAGCAGTACTTC.

The V call is TRBV6-2 or TRBV6-3, the J call TRBJ1-3; D call uncertain. CDR1 is MNHEY and CDR2 is SVGEGT in the germline V gene. Trimming stripped 6 bases from V and 9 bases from J, with 18 bases between. The CDR3 totals 14 residues. The CDR3 here is CASSLKTSAVTIYF. The DNA for the CDR3 is TGTGCCAGCAGCCTAAAAACCTCCGCGGTCACCATATATTTT.

This chain joins TRBV25-1 and TRBJ1-1; D unresolved. Germline assignment: CDR1 MGHDK and CDR2 SYGVNS. V was pared by 6 bases and J by 4 bases, with 9 bases between. The CDR3 has 12 amino acids. The CDR3 sequence is CASSAYSTEAFF. The CDR3 DNA is TGTGCCAGCAGCGCCTACAGCACTGAAGCTTTCTTT.

The V gene is TRBV4-3, the J gene TRBJ1-4; TRBD1 is a possible D gene (5 bases). Trimming removed 0 bases from V and 8 bases from J, with 16 bases in between. The CDR3 contains 16 residues. The germline CDR1 and CDR2 sequences are LGHNA and YSLEER. CDR3 region: CASSQEGPGEGEKLFF. The DNA of the CDR3 is TGCGCCAGCAGCCAAGAAGGTCCGGGGGAGGGGGAAAAACTGTTTTTT.

The genes are TRBV4-1 and TRBJ1-1; the D is unclear. The CDR3 contains 11 residues. The germline CDR1 and CDR2 sequences are MGHRA and YSYEKL. Between the trimmed V and J ends, which lost 0 bases and 10 bases, there was a span of 6 bases. The CDR3 loop reads CASSQETRAFF. Written as DNA, the CDR3 is TGCGCCAGCAGCCAAGAGACTCGAGCTTTCTTT.

This clone was observed a few times. The rearrangement uses TRBV27 and TRBJ1-6; 9 bases are a match to TRBD1. CDR3 length: 14 amino acids. CDR1 MNHEY and CDR2 SMNVEV come from the germline V gene (reference sequence). With V trimmed by 6 bases and J by 11 bases, 8 bases remained unmatched. CDR3 DNA: TGTGCCAGCAGACTACAGGGGGCTCGGGCACCCCTCCACTTT. It yields the protein CASRLQGARAPLHF.

The chain employs TRBV19 and TRBJ2-6, with 11 bases that match TRBD1. Germline lookup yields CDR1 LNHDA and CDR2 SQIVND (reference sequence). V was clipped by 7 bases and J by 2 bases; unmatched bases: 4. The length of the CDR3 is 16 residues. The CDR3 region has the DNA TGTGCCAGTATAACGGGACAGGGGGCTGGGGCCAACGTCCTGACTTTC. This sequence encodes CASITGQGAGANVLTF.

V is TRBV28 and J is TRBJ1-2, with TRBD1 identical over 8 bases. There are 15 residues in the CDR3. Trimming took 6 bases from V and 2 from J; bases not matched to a gene: 8. CDR1 MDHEN and CDR2 SYDVKM come from the germline V gene. As DNA, the CDR3 is TGTGCCAGCAGGCCCGGGACAGGAAAGAACTATGGCTACACCTTC. Translated: CASRPGTGKNYGYTF.

The chain employs TRBV28 and TRBJ1-4; 7 bases align to TRBD1. The CDR3 has 15 amino acids. Per germline, CDR1 MDHEN and CDR2 SYDVKM. V was clipped by 5 bases and J by 8 bases; unmatched bases: 11. This chain's CDR3 is CASSIRQGLQEKLFF. The CDR3 DNA reads TGTGCCAGCAGTATACGACAGGGATTGCAGGAAAAACTGTTTTTT. Combining the CDR3 with reference TRBV28 and TRBJ1-4 gives the whole variable domain DVKVTQSSRYLVKRTGEKVFLECVQDMDHENMFWYRQDPGLGLRLIYFSYDVKMKEKGDIPEGYSVSREKKERFSLILESASTNQTSMYLCASSIRQGLQEKLFFGSGTQLSVL.

The chain uses TRBV27 and TRBJ2-1, with a tentative D call TRBD2 (5 bases). V shed 3 bases and J shed 9 bases, with 9 bases lying between them. The germline V gene encodes CDR1 MNHEY and CDR2 SMNVEV (reference sequence). The CDR3 extends over 12 amino acids. The CDR3, as DNA: TGTGCCAGCAGTTTCTTTGCGGGTGAGCAGTTCTTC. Its protein product is CASSFFAGEQFF.

This sequence joins TRBV7-9 and TRBJ1-4; D remains ambiguous. Germline values: CDR1 SEHNR, CDR2 FQNEAQ (reference sequence). V was shortened by 3 bases and J by 8 bases, with 13 bases between the two germline ends. The CDR3 totals 14 residues. CDR3 coding DNA: TGTGCCAGCAGCTTCGGGGTCGGAAGGGAAAAACTGTTTTTT. Protein: CASSFGVGREKLFF.

This sequence joins TRBV5-6 and TRBJ1-4; D is perhaps TRBD1 (5 bases). Germline V gene data show CDR1 as SGHDT and CDR2 as YYEEEE. The CDR3 is 15 amino acids. The V end lost 4 bases, the J end lost 7 bases, and 17 bases lay between the germline ends. CDR3 bases: TGTGCCAGCAGCCGAGGGACTGGGGGTGGTGAAAAACTGTTTTTT. It specifies CASSRGTGGGEKLFF.

V gene TRBV7-2 combines with J gene TRBJ2-7; 8 bases line up with TRBD1. CDR3 length equals 16 residues. The junction had 11 bases not matched to a gene; V was cut back by 5 bases and J by 2 bases. CDR1 SGHTA and CDR2 FQGNSA come from the germline V gene. CDR3 loop: CASSNRRQGAPYEQYF. For the CDR3, the DNA is TGTGCCAGCAGCAACAGGCGGCAGGGGGCACCCTACGAGCAGTACTTC.

The chain links TRBV9 to TRBJ2-1; TRBD2 aligns across 8 bases. Trimming cost V 2 bases and J 0 bases; bases outside gene matches: 1. The CDR3 length is 15 residues. Germline V lookup: CDR1 SGDLS, CDR2 YYNGEE. Written as DNA, the CDR3 is TGTGCCAGCAGCGTTACTAGCGGCTCCTACAATGAGCAGTTCTTC. Protein: CASSVTSGSYNEQFF.

The chain joins TRBV27 to TRBJ1-5; 9 bases are shared with TRBD1. The germline CDR1 and CDR2 sequences are MNHEY and SMNVEV (reference sequence). Germline trimming cut 6 bases from V and 7 bases from J; bases unmatched to any gene: 13. The CDR3 is made up of 16 amino acids. The CDR3 sequence: CASSAYGQGSGQPQHF. The CDR3 nucleotides are TGTGCCAGCAGCGCCTACGGACAGGGGTCGGGGCAGCCCCAGCATTTT.

This clone has a single count. The chain employs TRBV24-1 and TRBJ2-3, with TRBD2 matching over 7 bases. J lost 9 bases, V lost 4 bases, and 6 bases had no gene match. This CDR3 spans 13 amino acids. CDR1 is KGHDR and CDR2 is SFDVKD in the germline V gene. CDR3 protein: CATSDSGLVTQYF. The CDR3, as DNA: TGTGCCACCAGTGACTCCGGACTAGTCACGCAGTATTTT.

The chain has TRBV7-9 and TRBJ2-1; possibly TRBD2 for D (6 bases). The CDR3 is 13 amino acids. Germline CDR1 is SEHNR and CDR2 is FQNEAQ (reference sequence). Between the trimmed V and J ends, which lost 10 bases and 7 bases, there was a span of 17 bases. CDR3 sequence: CATREFGGNEQFF. As DNA, the CDR3 is TGTGCCACACGTGAGTTTGGAGGGAATGAGCAGTTCTTC.

The rearrangement uses TRBV6-6 and TRBJ2-5; the match to TRBD1 covers 9 bases. The V segment lost 2 bases and the J segment 4 bases; nucleotides outside the gene matches: 5. Per germline, CDR1 MNHNY and CDR2 SVGAGI (reference sequence). The CDR3 runs 15 residues. The CDR3 loop reads CASSYTTGGPETQYF. Written as DNA, the CDR3 is TGTGCCAGCAGTTACACAACAGGGGGCCCAGAGACCCAGTACTTC.